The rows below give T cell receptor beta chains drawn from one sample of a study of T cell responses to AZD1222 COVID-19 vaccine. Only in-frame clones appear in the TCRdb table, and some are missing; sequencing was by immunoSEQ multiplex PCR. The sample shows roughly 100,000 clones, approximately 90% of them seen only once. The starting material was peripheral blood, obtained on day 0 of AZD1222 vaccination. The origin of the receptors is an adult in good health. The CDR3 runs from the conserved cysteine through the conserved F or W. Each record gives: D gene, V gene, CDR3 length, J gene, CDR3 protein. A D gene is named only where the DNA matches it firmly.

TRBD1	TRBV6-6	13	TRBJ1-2	CASSSDRDHGYTF
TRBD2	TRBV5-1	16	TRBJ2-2	CASSFSGGANTGELFF
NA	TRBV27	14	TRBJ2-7	CASSSGVGSYEQYF
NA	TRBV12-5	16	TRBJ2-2	CASGLVGGTPTGELFF
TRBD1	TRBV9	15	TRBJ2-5	CASSPGDRAGETQYF
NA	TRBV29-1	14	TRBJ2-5	CSVESGGRQETQYF
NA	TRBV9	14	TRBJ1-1	CASSSGGGGSEAFF
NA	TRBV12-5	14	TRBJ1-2	CASGLVWSYYGYTF
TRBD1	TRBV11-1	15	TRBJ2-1	CASSTWDREEHEQFF
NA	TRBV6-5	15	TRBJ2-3	CASIPAGAGTDTQYF
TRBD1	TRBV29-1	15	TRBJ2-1	CSGRDRVFSYNEQFF
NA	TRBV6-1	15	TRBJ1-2	CASSDGAGANYGYTF
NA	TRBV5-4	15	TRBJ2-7	CASSLGAGYSYEQYF
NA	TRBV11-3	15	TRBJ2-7	CASSLSKGSSYEQYF
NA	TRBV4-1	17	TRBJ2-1	CASSQPAKGRRGNEQFF
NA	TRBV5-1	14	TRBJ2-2	CASSFSRDTGELFF
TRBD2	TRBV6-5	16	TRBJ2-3	CASSYTAAGGPDTQYF
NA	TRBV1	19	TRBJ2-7	CTSSQDGAGQGITSYEQYF
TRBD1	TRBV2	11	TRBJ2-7	CASGTGYEQYF
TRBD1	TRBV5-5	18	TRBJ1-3	CASSLAGGTGGLGNTIYF
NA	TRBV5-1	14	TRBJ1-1	CASSLVGRNTEAFF
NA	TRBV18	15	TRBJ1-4	CASSPGGATNEKLFF
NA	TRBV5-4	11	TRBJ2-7	CASSLTDEQYF
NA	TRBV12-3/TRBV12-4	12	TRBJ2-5	CASSFSEETQYF
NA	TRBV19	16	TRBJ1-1	CASSARDWGIYTEAFF
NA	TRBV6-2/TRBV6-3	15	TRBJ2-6	CASSYEGSGANVLTF
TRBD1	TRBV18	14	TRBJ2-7	CASSPGSGGHEQYF
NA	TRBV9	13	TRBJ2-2	CASSVVDTGELFF
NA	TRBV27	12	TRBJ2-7	CASSGTLYEQYF
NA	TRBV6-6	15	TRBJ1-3	CASSYSRERGDTIYF
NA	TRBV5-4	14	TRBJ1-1	CASSALGQNTEAFF
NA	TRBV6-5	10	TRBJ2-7	CTSEYYEQYF
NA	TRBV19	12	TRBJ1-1	CASSIGQIEAFF
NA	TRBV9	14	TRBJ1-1	CASTVGGANPEAFF
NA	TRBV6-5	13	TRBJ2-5	CASSSSPPETQYF
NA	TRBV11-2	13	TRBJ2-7	CASSSPESYEQYF
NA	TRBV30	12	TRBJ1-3	CAWSGNGNTIYF
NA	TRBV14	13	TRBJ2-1	CASSLPTDNEQFF
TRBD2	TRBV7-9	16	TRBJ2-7	CASSLPTSGGYREQYF
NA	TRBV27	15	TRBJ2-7	CASSLRGLGSYEQYF
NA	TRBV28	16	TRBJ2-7	CASSLFDRYLPYEQYF
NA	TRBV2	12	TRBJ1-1	CASRTFRAEAFF
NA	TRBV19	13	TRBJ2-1	CASSISVSNEQFF
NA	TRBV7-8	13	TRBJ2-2	CASSPTNTGELFF
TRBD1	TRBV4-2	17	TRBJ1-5	CASSQQSQTGGNQPQHF
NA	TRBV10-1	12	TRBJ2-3	CASSERGDTQYF
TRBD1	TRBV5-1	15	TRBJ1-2	CASSLEGAENYGYTF
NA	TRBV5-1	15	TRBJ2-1	CASSLGGGGGNEQFF
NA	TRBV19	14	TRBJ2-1	CASSPSSIPNEQFF